Listed below are T cell receptor beta chains from one sample, sequenced in a study of cytomegalovirus exposure and HLA in healthy donors. Assay: immunoSEQ multiplex PCR; the TCRdb copy retains only in-frame clones and omits some. The sample holds 130,000 to 150,000 clones, 60% to 80% seen once. The specimen sequenced was PBMCs. Source of these receptors: a woman in her forties or fifties in good health and CMV-seronegative. Each CDR3 is given with its conserved first and last residue. The D gene is left open where the match is weak. Clone size is shown for a subset of rows, as once, few, many or a class of expanded clone.

CDR3 protein	CDR3 DNA	J gene	D gene	V gene	clone size
CASSPGTGAGNTIYF	TGTGCCAGCAGCCCTGGGACAGGCGCCGGAAACACCATATATTTT	TRBJ1-3	TRBD1	TRBV7-9	-
CASSPPGGRGSEAFF	TGTGCCAGTAGTCCCCCCGGGGGTCGAGGCTCTGAAGCTTTCTTT	TRBJ1-1	-	TRBV19	few
CAISSDLETQYF	TGTGCCATCAGTTCGGACTTGGAGACCCAGTACTTC	TRBJ2-5	-	TRBV10-3	-
CASSFWGPRTGELFF	TGTGCCAGCAGTTTTTGGGGGCCGCGGACCGGGGAGCTGTTTTTT	TRBJ2-2	-	TRBV27	few
CASRFTGTPYGYTF	TGTGCCAGCAGATTCACCGGGACACCATATGGCTACACCTTC	TRBJ1-2	-	TRBV6-5	-
CASSLGDRGVSEQFF	TGCGCCAGCAGCTTGGGTGACAGGGGGGTAAGTGAGCAGTTCTTC	TRBJ2-1	TRBD1	TRBV5-1	-
CASSLGAGGPRYF	TGTGCCAGCAGCTTAGGAGCGGGGGGGCCGCGGTACTTC	TRBJ2-7	TRBD2	TRBV7-2	-
CASSEIGVTLLQNIQYF	TGTGCCAGCAGTGAAATCGGGGTGACACTTCTTCAAAACATTCAGTACTTC	TRBJ2-4	-	TRBV2	-
CASSPGQGGKDEQFF	TGTGCCAGCTCACCGGGACAGGGAGGGAAGGATGAGCAGTTCTTC	TRBJ2-1	TRBD1	TRBV18	-
CASSLGQRTDTQYF	TGTGCTAGCAGCTTAGGACAGCGCACAGATACGCAGTATTTT	TRBJ2-3	-	TRBV7-7	once
CASPGTSGYSTDTQYF	TGTGCCAGCCCCGGGACTAGCGGGTATAGCACAGATACGCAGTATTTT	TRBJ2-3	TRBD2	TRBV28	-
CASSLRLGADTQYF	TGTGCCAGCAGCTTAAGGCTAGGAGCAGATACGCAGTATTTT	TRBJ2-3	-	TRBV7-2	few
CASSARVSYEQYF	TGTGCCAGCAGTGCGAGGGTCTCCTACGAGCAGTACTTC	TRBJ2-7	-	TRBV2	-
CATSREVAGNQPQHF	TGTGCCACCAGCAGAGAGGTGGCAGGGAATCAGCCCCAGCATTTT	TRBJ1-5	-	TRBV15	-
CAITSGEGETQYF	TGTGCCATCACTTCGGGGGAAGGAGAGACCCAGTACTTC	TRBJ2-5	-	TRBV10-3	-
CASSQLTASRLDTQYF	TGCGCCAGCAGCCAGTTGACCGCTTCGCGGTTAGATACGCAGTATTTT	TRBJ2-3	-	TRBV4-3	-
CASSVEGSWGYEQYF	TGTGCCAGCAGCGTGGAGGGAAGTTGGGGATACGAGCAGTACTTC	TRBJ2-7	-	TRBV9	-